This TCR beta chain originates from a study of blood T cell repertoires in COVID-19. Across the whole study: Material from acute and convalescent COVID-19 was sourced from the United States, Italy and Spain. Sources were T cells, B-cell-depleted T cells, or PBMCs; the material itself was cDNA or gDNA.

Clones were read by immunoSEQ multiplex PCR, and TCRdb kept only the in-frame ones, dropping some. The sample holds under 250,000 clones, 85% seen once. Participants reported their clinical history, and cohort assignment relied on those reports. The source of this sequence is a woman aged 45 to 65 with acute COVID-19. The sample consisted of PBMCs or T cells enriched from blood (not recorded which).

CDR3 nucleotides: TGTGCCTGGACTATCGGGACAGCCTCTGGAAACACCATATATTTT. It specifies CAWTIGTASGNTIYF. The chain carries TRBV30 and TRBJ1-3; TRBD1 matches at 7 bases. The V segment lost 4 bases and the J segment 0 bases; nucleotides outside the gene matches: 6. This CDR3 is 15 amino acids long. CDR1 and CDR2 from the germline V gene are GTSNPN and SVGIG (reference sequence).